The rows below give T cell receptor beta chains drawn from one sample of a study of CD8+ T cells in alopecia areata. The protocol was immunoSEQ multiplex PCR, while the TCRdb copy is restricted to in-frame clones and leaves out a portion. The sample holds some 200,000 clones, around 60% seen once. The sample was CD4+ T cells sorted from blood, taken at week 4, from a patient treated with tofacitinib. The receptor set was obtained from a human donor with alopecia areata. Each CDR3 is given with its conserved first and last residue. The order of the fields is J gene, V gene, CDR3 protein.

>TRBJ2-1|TRBV7-2
CASSSWRYEQFF
>TRBJ2-1|TRBV30
CAWSAPGLVQFF
>TRBJ2-7|TRBV29-1
CSVRPRGGEQYF
>TRBJ1-5|TRBV15
CATSRDPGANQPQHF
>TRBJ2-6|TRBV19
CASSKQGPGANVLTF
>TRBJ2-1|TRBV27
CASSRPTSFSHNEQFF
>TRBJ2-1|TRBV23-1
CASSTPAGGPSYNEQFF
>TRBJ2-1|TRBV30
CAWSPRGNEQFF
>TRBJ1-2|TRBV25-1
CASYHSGGYTF
>TRBJ2-6|TRBV30
CAWSKTGTSGGANVLTF
>TRBJ2-1|TRBV6-5
CATRDRGLRMQFF
>TRBJ1-4|TRBV4-3
CASSPGQGAANEKLFF
>TRBJ2-3|TRBV29-1
CSVELAGIATDTQYF
>TRBJ1-2|TRBV30
CAWSAGTVNGYTF
>TRBJ2-5|TRBV9
CASSGRGVWETQYF
>TRBJ1-3|TRBV6-6
CASSSDGNTIYF